The present entry profiles one T cell receptor beta chain with its context. Within its sample, this clonotype is medium-sized (0.01 to 0.1%). The specificity of this receptor is unknown. Base qualities are not at hand, and no much larger clone is one base apart. The data were obtained in a study of CD8 T cells in ankylosing spondylitis (dated by TCRdb to the late 2010s). Regarding the study in general: The study profiled T cell receptor beta repertoires in healthy donors and ankylosing spondylitis patients to find disease-linked TCR variants. The full study cohort was made up of about 25 ankylosing spondylitis patients and 108 healthy donors. Peripheral blood was sampled, and synovial fluid was also collected from ankylosing spondylitis patients.

These reads were obtained on an Illumina HiSeq 2500. Quantitative 5'-RACE with molecular barcodes was used to prepare TCR beta libraries. Turning to the authors' computational methods: A new computational method, built on a probabilistic model of VDJ rearrangement, was used to identify disease-linked TCR variants. The public reads were quality trimmed at Q25 with fastp and then assembled into clones with MiXCR by TCRdb, keeping productive beta chains. One record per CDR3 amino acid sequence lists the most common genes and DNA. The V and J calls and clone size are TCRdb's, not the authors'. For this sample the table gives roughly 7,300 distinct CDR3 sequences, of which roughly 8% were detected only once. Around 23% of the sample lies in the top ten. The trim is 3 bases for V and 4 bases for J, with a gap of 10 bases between the germline ends. As encoded in the germline V gene, CDR1 is SGDLS while CDR2 is YYNGEE. The CDR3 contains 13 residues, cysteine and phenylalanine counted. The entry retains the CDR3 DNA only, 39 bases that are in frame from base 1.

Overall study outcomes, separate from this receptor: A CD8+ phenotype was shown by the disease-linked clones, which were found at relatively low frequencies in peripheral blood. A TCR beta motif of roughly 8 highly homologous amino acid variants appeared characteristic of blood from ankylosing spondylitis patients. Some of the motif variants had been reported before in the synovial fluid and blood of reactive arthritis patients, a finding that suggests common disease-initiation mechanisms. The disease-linked clones were reported as significantly enriched in matched synovial fluid samples from ankylosing spondylitis patients.

Sequenced sample: blood, either unsorted or a sorted T cell fraction (not recorded which). The chain is encoded by TRBV9 joined to TRBJ1-1, with the D gene uncertain. The sequence was collected from a male donor with ankylosing spondylitis or in good health (not recorded which). Read as DNA, the sequence is TGTGCCAGCAGCGCGTGGGGTGGCACTGAAGCTTTCTTT. It translates as CASSAWGGTEAFF.